These 23 T cell receptor beta chains share one sample of origin, sequenced in a study of cytomegalovirus exposure and HLA in healthy donors. PCR involved 60 Vbeta and 13 Jbeta primers. Clones were sequenced by immunoSEQ multiplex PCR, and TCRdb holds only the in-frame ones, with some missing. The table lists nearly 100,000 clones, 9.4% of them singletons. The specimen was PBMCs. The receptors stem from a man aged 50 or older in good health and CMV-seropositive.

The chain is built from TRBV29-1 and TRBJ2-4, with TRBD1 as a possible D gene (5 bases). The CDR3 sequence is 15 residues long. Germline CDR1 reads SQVTM; CDR2 reads ANQGSEA. Trimming shortened V by 1 base and J by 3 bases, and 13 bases separated the two germline ends. CDR3 sequence reads: CSVEGGALGKNIQYF. CDR3 coding DNA: TGCAGCGTTGAAGGTGGGGCCCTGGGCAAAAACATTCAGTACTTC. The complete variable domain, with remaining parts taken from reference TRBV29-1 and TRBJ2-4, reads SAVISQKPSRDICQRGTSLTIQCQVDSQVTMMFWYRQQPGQSLTLIATANQGSEATYESGFVIDKFPISRPNLTFSTLTVSNMSPEDSSIYLCSVEGGALGKNIQYFGAGTRLSVL.

This chain uses TRBV19 with TRBJ2-7; maybe TRBD1 (6 bases). CDR3 size: 13 residues. Germline V gene data show CDR1 as LNHDA and CDR2 as SQIVND (reference sequence). V lost 10 bases and J lost 0, with 13 bases in between. The CDR3 DNA is TGTGCCACCAGCACAGGGAGCTCCTACGAGCAGTACTTC. This sequence encodes CATSTGSSYEQYF.

This clone was picked up a small number of times. This sequence joins TRBV19 and TRBJ1-5; possible D gene TRBD1, 6 bases. The CDR3 totals 15 residues. Between the trimmed V and J ends, which lost 4 bases and 3 bases, there was a span of 13 bases. CDR1 and CDR2 from the germline V gene are LNHDA and SQIVND (reference sequence). CDR3 amino acids: CASSTGDTYNQPQHF. The CDR3 DNA sequence: TGTGCCAGTAGTACAGGGGACACCTACAATCAGCCCCAGCATTTT.

CDR3: CASGSGSYNEQFF. The CDR3 region has the DNA TGCGCCAGCGGGAGCGGCTCCTACAATGAGCAGTTCTTC. V gene TRBV10-1 combines with J gene TRBJ2-1; a possible D gene is TRBD2 (5 bases). The length of the CDR3 is 13 residues. Germline V gene data show CDR1 as WNHNN and CDR2 as SYGVQD (reference sequence). With 8 bases removed from V and 0 bases from J, the gap between germline ends came to 8 bases.

This chain joins TRBV28 and TRBJ2-3; TRBD2 is a possible D gene (5 bases). This CDR3 is built from 16 residues. V lost 3 bases and J 0 bases, leaving 13 bases between the germline ends. CDR1 and CDR2 (germline): MDHEN, SYDVKM. CDR3 in amino acids: CASSLSGRASTDTQYF. The CDR3 nucleotides are TGTGCCAGCAGTTTGAGCGGAAGGGCTAGCACAGATACGCAGTATTTT.

The chain couples TRBV5-1 to TRBJ1-1; D gene ambiguous. V dropped 0 bases and J dropped 0 bases, with 12 bases sitting between them. The CDR3 is 16 residues long. Looked up from germline, CDR1 is SGHRS and CDR2 is YFSETQ. CDR3 DNA: TGCGCCAGCAGCTTGGGAGGCCTGAAGGTGAACACTGAAGCTTTCTTT. Encoded protein: CASSLGGLKVNTEAFF.

This clone was observed a handful of times. V and J are TRBV5-6 and TRBJ2-7, with a tentative D call TRBD1 (6 bases). V lost 4 bases to trimming and J lost 3 bases, with 17 bases between them. Germline V gene data show CDR1 as SGHDT and CDR2 as YYEEEE. The CDR3 is 15 residues long. The CDR3 DNA is TGTGCCAGCAGCCCCCTTCCAGGACAGTACTACGAGCAGTACTTC. Translation: CASSPLPGQYYEQYF. Full variable domain (missing parts from reference TRBV5-6 and TRBJ2-7): DAGVTQSPTHLIKTRGQQVTLRCSPKSGHDTVSWYQQALGQGPQFIFQYYEEEERQRGNFPDRFSGHQFPNYSSELNVNALLLGDSALYLCASSPLPGQYYEQYFGPGTRLTVT.

This clone was observed a few times. The V and J genes are TRBV28 and TRBJ2-2, with TRBD2 matching over 12 bases. Germline CDR1 MDHEN, CDR2 SYDVKM. V was pared by 6 bases and J by 2 bases, with 1 base of the junction left unmatched. The CDR3 contains 15 residues. DNA for the CDR3: TGTGCCAGCAGGACTAGCGGGAGTAACACCGGGGAGCTGTTTTTT. Translation gives CASRTSGSNTGELFF.

This clone was counted a few times. In DNA, the CDR3 is TGTGCCAGCAGTTTATCCTTCAGGGGGAACACTGAAGCTTTCTTT. Its translation: CASSLSFRGNTEAFF. The V call is TRBV27, the J call TRBJ1-1, with D perhaps matching TRBD1 (6 bases). V was shortened by 0 bases and J by 1 base, with 9 bases between the two germline ends. The V gene's germline CDR1 is MNHEY and CDR2 SMNVEV (reference sequence). The CDR3 has 15 residues.

This clone was seen more than once but under ten times. The V gene is TRBV4-2, the J gene TRBJ2-1; D is possibly TRBD2 (6 bases). This CDR3 comprises 17 residues. CDR1 and CDR2 (germline): LGHNA, YNFKEQ. Trimming removed 0 bases at V and 4 bases at J, with 16 bases between. The DNA for the CDR3 is TGTGCCAGCAGCCAAGATGGGAGTGGGGGGATTTACAATGAGCAGTTCTTC. It specifies CASSQDGSGGIYNEQFF.

This sequence joins TRBV4-3 and TRBJ2-1, with 11 positions matching TRBD2. CDR3 size: 16 residues. The junction had 3 bases not matched to a gene; V was cut back by 0 bases and J by 5 bases. Germline loops: CDR1 LGHNA, CDR2 YSLEER. Here the CDR3 reads CASSQDLAGGNNEQFF. For the CDR3, the DNA is TGCGCCAGCAGCCAAGATCTAGCGGGAGGCAACAATGAGCAGTTCTTC.

This clone was detected only a few times. The chain couples TRBV5-4 to TRBJ1-1, with a possible D match to TRBD1 (6 bases). Trimming left V 3 bases short and J 4 bases short, with 10 bases between. CDR1 is SGHNT, CDR2 YYREEE, per germline (reference sequence). The CDR3 extends over 13 amino acids. CDR3 loop: CASSSQGPTEAFF. CDR3 coding DNA: TGTGCCAGCAGCTCACAGGGCCCCACTGAAGCTTTCTTT.

This clone showed up just a few times. The chain joins TRBV7-2 to TRBJ2-7; 12 bases match TRBD2. The V and J ends lost 5 bases and 2 bases, in that order; junction bases with no gene match: 10. Per germline, CDR1 SGHTA and CDR2 FQGNSA. CDR3 length equals 17 residues. The CDR3 DNA reads TGTGCCAGCAGCCCAGGACTAGCGGGACACCAAGCCTACGAGCAGTACTTC. This gives the protein CASSPGLAGHQAYEQYF.

The rearrangement joins TRBV13 to TRBJ2-1, with D maybe TRBD2 (6 bases). The CDR3 totals 14 residues. CDR1 PRHDT and CDR2 FYEKMQ come from the germline V gene (reference sequence). V lost 8 bases and J 1 base, leaving 12 bases between the germline ends. This CDR3 is CASAPEGSYNEQFF. The CDR3 bases are TGTGCCAGCGCCCCGGAGGGGTCCTACAATGAGCAGTTCTTC.

This clone has just a few counts. This rearrangement joins TRBV27 to TRBJ2-7; a possible D gene is TRBD2 (6 bases). Germline values: CDR1 MNHEY, CDR2 SMNVEV (reference sequence). Between the trimmed V and J ends, which lost 6 bases and 0 bases, there was a span of 12 bases. The CDR3 has 14 amino acids. The CDR3 DNA reads as TGTGCCAGCAGCGCCTTAGCGGTCTCCTACGAGCAGTACTTC. It specifies CASSALAVSYEQYF.

This clone has a handful of counts. The rearrangement joins TRBV5-5 to TRBJ2-5; 9 nucleotides agree with TRBD2. Germline lookup yields CDR1 SGHKS and CDR2 YYEKEE (reference sequence). The V and J ends lost 0 bases and 4 bases, in that order; junction bases with no gene match: 1. The CDR3 contains 14 residues. As DNA, the CDR3 is TGTGCCAGCAGCTTGGTACTAGCGGGAGAGACCCAGTACTTC. Amino acid sequence: CASSLVLAGETQYF.

The J gene is TRBJ2-1, the V gene TRBV9; 9 bases align to TRBD2. Germline lookup yields CDR1 SGDLS and CDR2 YYNGEE. CDR3 length: 16 amino acids. The V segment lost 2 bases and the J segment 3 bases; nucleotides outside the gene matches: 6. This CDR3 reads CASSVLAGGDYNEQFF. The CDR3 DNA is TGTGCCAGCAGCGTCTTGGCGGGAGGGGACTACAATGAGCAGTTCTTC.

The rearrangement links TRBV18 to TRBJ1-6, with 7 nucleotides matching TRBD1. The J segment lost 14 bases and the V segment lost 3 bases, leaving 13 bases of the junction unmatched. This CDR3 is built from 15 residues. Germline CDR1 and CDR2: KGHSH and LQKENI. The CDR3 DNA sequence: TGTGCCAGCTCACCCAATACAGGGGATCCTTTGTCCCTCCACTTT. Protein sequence: CASSPNTGDPLSLHF.

This clone was detected only a few times. The chain links TRBV25-1 to TRBJ2-3; 9 positions agree with TRBD1. The V gene's germline CDR1 is MGHDK and CDR2 SYGVNS. Unmatched junction bases numbered 4, after V lost 5 bases and J lost 4 bases. The CDR3 has 14 residues. The CDR3 coding sequence is TGTGCCAGCAGTTATTGGACAGGGGCAGATACGCAGTATTTT. As protein: CASSYWTGADTQYF.

This clone was detected only a few times. The chain is built from TRBV4-3 and TRBJ2-5; a possible D gene is TRBD1 (6 bases). The J call may be wrong; the DNA end is better matched by TRBJ2-7. CDR1 and CDR2 (germline): LGHNA, YSLEER. The CDR3 runs to 17 residues. CDR3 sequence reads: CASSQDPQGTNPYEQYF. Here the CDR3 DNA reads TGCGCCAGCAGCCAAGATCCCCAGGGGACAAACCCCTACGAGCAGTACTTC.

The CDR3 DNA reads TGTGCCAGCACCCCTGGGGGGATCGTGGAAAAACTGTTTTTT. The encoded protein is CASTPGGIVEKLFF. The chain couples TRBV5-6 to TRBJ1-4, with a tentative D call TRBD1 (5 bases). Deletions cut 6 bases from V and 8 bases from J, with 17 bases between. This CDR3 is 14 amino acids long. Germline loops: CDR1 SGHDT, CDR2 YYEEEE.

This sequence joins TRBV7-6 and TRBJ1-1; 7 bases fit TRBD1. Germline lookup yields CDR1 SGHVS and CDR2 FNYEAQ. V shed 2 bases and J 1 base; nucleotides not matched to a gene: 1. The CDR3 length is 14 residues. CDR3 in DNA: TGTGCCAGCAGCTTAAACAGGGGGAACACTGAAGCTTTCTTT. Translating gives CASSLNRGNTEAFF.

V gene TRBV10-2 combines with J gene TRBJ2-3, with 7 bases identical to TRBD2. The germline CDR1 and CDR2 sequences are WSHSY and SAAADI. CDR3 length equals 14 residues. V gave up 7 bases and J gave up 6 bases; unmatched junction bases: 10. CDR3 sequence reads: CASKRAGVSDTQYF. The CDR3 DNA follows: TGCGCCAGCAAACGGGCGGGAGTTTCCGATACGCAGTATTTT.